The present T cell receptor beta chain was sequenced within a study of OX40 agonist ivuxolimab in advanced cancers. Study summary: All patients had ivuxolimab intravenously every 2 weeks at 0.01 to 10 mg/kg.

Using immunoSEQ multiplex PCR, the repertoire was profiled, and TCRdb retains in-frame clones only, with some absent. The data contain more than 50,000 clones, 89% of them singletons. Individuals having autoimmune disease history or systemic immunosuppression were not enrolled. As to this clone: Its antigen remains unknown.

Overall study findings and caveats: CD4+ and CD8+ blood T cells expanded clonally by week 6 at 0.1 to 3.0 mg/kg. Partial responders treated at 0.1-3.0 mg/kg exhibited clonal expansion among the lowest measured.

This CDR3 is 14 amino acids long. Germline V gives CDR1 PRHDT, CDR2 FYEKMQ (reference sequence). The V and J ends lost 5 bases and 5 bases respectively, with 16 bases between them. This sequence was found in an adult with an advanced solid tumor such as melanoma, head and neck, liver or kidney cancer. This specimen was CD4+ or CD8+ T cells sorted from blood, taken in a trial of the OX40 agonist ivuxolimab. The chain links TRBV13 to TRBJ2-7; maybe TRBD1 (5 bases). The CDR3 protein is CASSPGRQTNEQYF. Here the CDR3 DNA reads TGTGCCAGCAGCCCGGGTAGACAGACAAACGAGCAGTACTTC.